This TCR beta chain was sequenced in a study of shared clonotypes between healthy human individuals. As for the study in general: Three plates were used per donor for CD4 naive, three for CD4 memory, two for CD8 naive and one for CD8 memory. Overall study results and limits: Despite large depth, sorted-subset datasets appeared incompletely sequenced. Deeper or shallower sequencing was expected to change how clonotypes are shared among donors.

Researchers partitioned CD4+ cells into CD45RA+ naive and CD45RA-negative memory subsets. The method was immunoSEQ multiplex PCR; TCRdb's version includes in-frame clones alone and lacks a portion of them. The data contain approximately 1.5 million clones, roughly 98.5% of them singletons. V was cut by 1 base and J by 4 bases, with 12 bases left in between. Germline CDR1 reads SGHTS; CDR2 reads YDEGEE. The CDR3 is 15 residues long. With regard to this clone: What it binds is not known.

The TCR originated in a man aged 30 to 39 in good health. The sample was naive CD4+ T cells sorted from blood. Subset: CD45RA+ positively selected. The chain combines TRBV5-8 with TRBJ1-5; no firm D call. Written as DNA, the CDR3 is TGTGCCAGCAGCTTGTGGAGGGTTCGAAATCAGCCCCAGCATTTT. The encoded protein is CASSLWRVRNQPQHF.